These T cell receptor beta chains were read from a single sample in a study of identifying expanded T cells in peripheral blood. This table comes from immunoSEQ multiplex PCR, and its TCRdb copy is limited to in-frame clones, with some not included. In the table there are over 85,000 clones, more than 75% of which are singletons. Sequenced material: blood. These receptors were obtained from a person aged 18-70 years in good health. The CDR3 runs from the conserved cysteine through the conserved F or W. A D gene is named only where the DNA matches it firmly. Some rows mark clone size as missing; the rest say once, few, many or name a class of expanded clone.

V,J,size,D,length,DNA,CDR3
TRBV19,TRBJ2-4,once,.,14,TGTGCCAGTAGTATAGTCGCGGACCAAAACATTCAGTACTTC,CASSIVADQNIQYF
TRBV2,TRBJ1-6,few,TRBD1,15,TGTGCCAGCAATCCCGGACAGGGTCGTTCCTCACCCCTCCACTTT,CASNPGQGRSSPLHF
TRBV18,TRBJ2-3,.,TRBD1,14,TGTGCCAGCTCACAGACAGGGGGCAAAGATACGCAGTATTTT,CASSQTGGKDTQYF
TRBV5-1,TRBJ1-2,.,.,15,TGCGCCAGCAGCTTGGCGCCTACACGGGACGTCGGCTACACCTTC,CASSLAPTRDVGYTF
TRBV18,TRBJ1-6,.,.,15,TGTGCCAGCTCATCAACCGGGGGATTGAATTCACCCCTCCACTTT,CASSSTGGLNSPLHF
TRBV10-1,TRBJ2-7,.,.,14,TGCGCCAGCAGTTCAGGGGGGAGCTCCTACGAGCAGTACTTC,CASSSGGSSYEQYF
TRBV6-1,TRBJ1-2,few,TRBD1,14,TGTGCCAGCACCCCGGGACAGGGCGGATATGGCTACACCTTC,CASTPGQGGYGYTF
TRBV7-2,TRBJ1-5,.,.,14,TGTGCCAGCAGCTTGGTCGGGGGATGGAAGCCCCAGCATTTT,CASSLVGGWKPQHF
TRBV2,TRBJ1-6,.,.,17,TGTGCCAGCAGTGAACGGCTCTCGTCACAGGGACTTTCACCCCTCCACTTT,CASSERLSSQGLSPLHF
TRBV6-9,TRBJ1-2,many,TRBD1,13,TGTGCCAGCAGTTCCTGGGACAGGGGATGCTACACCTTC,CASSSWDRGCYTF
TRBV7-9,TRBJ2-5,.,.,14,TGTGCCAGCAGCTTGGGCGTCTACCAAGAGACCCAGTACTTC,CASSLGVYQETQYF
TRBV30,TRBJ2-3,.,.,14,TGTGCCTGGTCTACCTCAGGAGCCCCAGATACGCAGTATTTT,CAWSTSGAPDTQYF
TRBV19,TRBJ1-1,.,.,14,TGTGCCAGTAGTATTGGGGGTATGAACACTGAAGCTTTCTTT,CASSIGGMNTEAFF
TRBV29-1,TRBJ2-3,.,.,12,TGCAGCGTCGACACTCACACAGATACGCAGTATTTT,CSVDTHTDTQYF